The subject of this entry is one T cell receptor beta chain. The antigen is unknown. The data were taken from a study of blood T cells in healthy people across ages. Study conclusions and caveats: Observed TCR beta diversity per million T cells went down as age went up. This fall followed a roughly linear course with age.

The germline V gene has CDR1 LGHDT and CDR2 YNNKEL (reference sequence). The V and J ends lost 0 bases and 0 bases respectively, with 12 bases between them. The CDR3 is 17 residues long. Alongside a J-beta primer mix, a sample-barcoded 5' primer served in a second PCR lasting 7 to 11 cycles. TCRdb reprocessed the 5' RACE reads via MiXCR and lists one record per CDR3 protein. The repertoire consists of about 1.1 million distinct CDR3 sequences, with under 40% occurring once and the leading ten covering around 12%. The specimen was blood. The receptor's source is a man younger than 30 in good health. This chain joins TRBV3-1 and TRBJ2-1; D tentatively fits TRBD1 or TRBD2 (5 bases each). The CDR3 loop is CASSQESGTYSYNEQFF. The CDR3 nucleotides read TGTGCCAGCAGCCAAGAGTCGGGGACCTACTCCTACAATGAGCAGTTCTTC.